Below are 15 T cell receptor beta chains sequenced from a single sample in a study of molecular identifiers for immune sequencing clone quantification. TCRdb redid the calling of the PCR reads with MiXCR, one entry per CDR3 protein. Of about half a million distinct CDR3 sequences listed, around 21% were seen once; the top ten hold 0.7% to 1%. Material: naive CD8+ T cells from blood, with Jurkat cell RNA spiked in. Stated subset: FACS-sorted CD8+CD4-CCR7+CD45RA+ naive T cells. The receptor source for this set is a human donor in good health. Some libraries in this study had Jurkat cell RNA spiked in.

This clonotype was recorded many times. The rearrangement uses TRBV29-1 and TRBJ2-3; D is unresolved. In germline, CDR1 is SQVTM, CDR2 ANQGSEA. V dropped 4 bases and J dropped 3 bases, with 14 bases sitting between them. The CDR3 totals 14 residues. CDR3 protein: CSVALTQKTDTQYF. For the CDR3, the DNA is TGCAGCGTTGCGTTAACTCAAAAGACAGATACGCAGTATTTT.

The table lists this clonotype with many counts. The chain combines TRBV2 with TRBJ2-3, with 14 bases fitting TRBD2. The CDR3 runs 16 residues. Germline V CDR1 and CDR2: SNHLY, FYNNEI. V dropped 2 bases and J dropped 6; count of bases not matched to a gene: 4. The CDR3 loop reads CASSEWGTSGSDTQYF. DNA for the CDR3: TGTGCCAGCAGTGAATGGGGGACTAGCGGGAGTGATACGCAGTATTTT.

The J gene is TRBJ2-3, the V gene TRBV21-1; the listed D gene, TRBD1, was not tested against the DNA. TRBV21-1 is recorded as a pseudogene. The CDR3 is made up of 16 amino acids. The CDR3 sequence is CASSPRRPSGTDTQYF. The CDR3 DNA follows: TGTGCCAGCAGCCCCAGGAGGCCTTCGGGCACAGATACGCAGTATTTT.

This clonotype was counted between two and nine times. The V and J genes are TRBV6-2 or TRBV6-3 and TRBJ2-7; D might be TRBD1 (6 bases). The CDR3 has 15 residues. Germline lookup yields CDR1 MNHEY and CDR2 SVGEGT. V was pared by 5 bases and J by 1 base, with 15 bases between. CDR3 coding DNA: TGTGCCAGCAGTCCGGGCTTACAGGGATCCTACGAGCAGTACTTC. Its protein product is CASSPGLQGSYEQYF.

This clonotype was observed a few times. J is TRBJ2-2 and V is TRBV5-1, with TRBD2 matching over 8 bases. The CDR3 totals 16 residues. With 4 bases clipped from V and 0 bases from J, the junction kept 5 bases outside the gene matches. The germline V gene has CDR1 SGHRS and CDR2 YFSETQ. In nucleotides, the CDR3 is TGCGCCAGCAGCCCGGTAGCGGGGACGAACACCGGGGAGCTGTTTTTT. Its protein is CASSPVAGTNTGELFF.

This clonotype was observed at least ten times. The chain is built from TRBV12-3 or TRBV12-4 and TRBJ1-1, with no clear D. The V and J ends lost 4 bases and 7 bases respectively, with 10 bases between them. The CDR3 runs 12 residues. CDR3 amino acids: CASSYSTSEAFF. In DNA form, the CDR3 reads TGTGCCAGCAGTTATTCCACGAGTGAAGCTTTCTTT.

This clonotype was seen more than once but under ten times. The V gene is TRBV19, the J gene TRBJ1-1; D unresolved. CDR1 LNHDA and CDR2 SQIVND come from the germline V gene (reference sequence). The CDR3 totals 14 residues. Trimming pared 5 bases from V and 2 bases from J, leaving 12 bases between. This CDR3 is CASSLMGLNTEAFF. The CDR3 DNA reads TGTGCCAGTAGTTTGATGGGCCTTAACACTGAAGCTTTCTTT.

With respect to this clonotype: A much larger clone lies one base from this, so it may be a read error. The rearrangement links TRBV12-3 or TRBV12-4 to TRBJ1-4, with a possible D match to TRBD1 (5 bases). The CDR3 covers 13 residues. The ends were cut back, 5 bases at V and 10 bases at J, with 14 bases in the middle. Here the CDR3 DNA reads TGTGCCAGCAGTCAGGGAGCAGATGGAAAACTGTTTTTT. Amino acid sequence: CASSQGADGKLFF.

This clonotype was detected only a few times. V is TRBV19 and J is TRBJ2-1; TRBD2 matches 7 bases. The CDR3 totals 14 residues. V dropped 5 bases and J dropped 2; count of bases not matched to a gene: 3. Germline CDR1 is LNHDA and CDR2 is SQIVND (reference sequence). The CDR3 nucleotides read TGTGCCAGTAGTGTTAGCGGGCCCTACAATGAGCAGTTCTTC. This translates into CASSVSGPYNEQFF.

At least ten counts were recorded for this clonotype. The chain recombines TRBV6-2 or TRBV6-3 with TRBJ1-5, with D unresolved. This CDR3 has 14 amino acids. Germline CDR1 MNHEY, CDR2 SVGEGT. Trimming stripped 4 bases from V and 5 bases from J, with 12 bases between. CDR3 region: CASSSAGTYQPQHF. The CDR3 bases are TGTGCCAGCAGTTCGGCCGGCACCTATCAGCCCCAGCATTTT.

This clonotype showed up just a few times. The V call is TRBV7-6, the J call TRBJ1-5; D gene unclear. The CDR3 is made up of 15 amino acids. Per germline, CDR1 SGHVS and CDR2 FNYEAQ. Trimming took 5 bases from V and 3 from J, leaving 14 bases between them. The CDR3 nucleotides are TGTGCCAGCAGCCGCTCCTCGGGATACAATCAGCCCCAGCATTTT. This sequence encodes CASSRSSGYNQPQHF.

As regards this clonotype: The junction departs from germline at one end; a sequencing error may be responsible. The chain combines TRBV29-1 with TRBJ2-7; D possibly corresponds to TRBD2 (6 bases). Germline assignment: CDR1 SQVTM and CDR2 ANQGSEA. This CDR3 is built from 12 residues. CDR3 bases: TGCAGCGTTGGGCGGGGCCCCTACGGGCAGTACTTC. It specifies CSVGRGPYGQYF.

V is TRBV11-2 and J is TRBJ1-2; D perhaps matches TRBD1 (6 bases). The CDR3 has 14 residues. V was pared by 1 base and J by 8 bases, with 14 bases between. CDR1 SGHAT and CDR2 FQNNGV come from the germline V gene. CDR3 loop: CASSLGGYRDGYTF. CDR3 nucleotide sequence: TGTGCCAGCAGCTTAGGGGGGTACAGGGACGGCTACACCTTC.

In its sample, this clonotype was seen a few times. The J gene is TRBJ2-7, the V gene TRBV20-1, with 8 bases aligning to TRBD2. Per the germline V gene, CDR1 is DFQATT and CDR2 is SNEGSKA (reference sequence). The CDR3 extends over 14 amino acids. Trimming at V came to 2 bases and at J to 4 bases, leaving 7 bases not matched to a gene. The CDR3 nucleotides are TGCAGTGCTAGAAAAGGGACTAGAGATTACGAGCAGTACTTC. Amino acids: CSARKGTRDYEQYF.

The chain employs TRBV11-2 and TRBJ1-1; no clear D gene. Germline V CDR1 and CDR2: SGHAT, FQNNGV. This CDR3 has 14 amino acids. V was cut by 1 base and J by 1 base, with 7 bases left in between. CDR3: CASSLGEPNTEAFF. CDR3 bases: TGTGCCAGCAGCTTAGGGGAGCCGAACACTGAAGCTTTCTTT.